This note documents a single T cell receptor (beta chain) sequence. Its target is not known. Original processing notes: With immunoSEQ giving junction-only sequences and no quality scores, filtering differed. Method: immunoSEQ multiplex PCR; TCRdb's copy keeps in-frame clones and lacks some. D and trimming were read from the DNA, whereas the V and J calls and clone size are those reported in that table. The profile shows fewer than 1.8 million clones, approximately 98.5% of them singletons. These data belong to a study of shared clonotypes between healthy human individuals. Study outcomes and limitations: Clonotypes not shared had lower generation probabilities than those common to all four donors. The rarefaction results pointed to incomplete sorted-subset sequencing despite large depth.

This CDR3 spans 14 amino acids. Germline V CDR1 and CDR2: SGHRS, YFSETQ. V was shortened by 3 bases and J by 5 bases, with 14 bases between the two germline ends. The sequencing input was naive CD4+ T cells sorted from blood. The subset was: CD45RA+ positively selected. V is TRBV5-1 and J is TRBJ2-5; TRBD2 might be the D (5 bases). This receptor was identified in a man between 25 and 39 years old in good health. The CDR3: CASSSVGAGETQYF. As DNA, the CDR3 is TGCGCCAGCAGCTCGGTGGGCGCGGGCGAGACCCAGTACTTC.